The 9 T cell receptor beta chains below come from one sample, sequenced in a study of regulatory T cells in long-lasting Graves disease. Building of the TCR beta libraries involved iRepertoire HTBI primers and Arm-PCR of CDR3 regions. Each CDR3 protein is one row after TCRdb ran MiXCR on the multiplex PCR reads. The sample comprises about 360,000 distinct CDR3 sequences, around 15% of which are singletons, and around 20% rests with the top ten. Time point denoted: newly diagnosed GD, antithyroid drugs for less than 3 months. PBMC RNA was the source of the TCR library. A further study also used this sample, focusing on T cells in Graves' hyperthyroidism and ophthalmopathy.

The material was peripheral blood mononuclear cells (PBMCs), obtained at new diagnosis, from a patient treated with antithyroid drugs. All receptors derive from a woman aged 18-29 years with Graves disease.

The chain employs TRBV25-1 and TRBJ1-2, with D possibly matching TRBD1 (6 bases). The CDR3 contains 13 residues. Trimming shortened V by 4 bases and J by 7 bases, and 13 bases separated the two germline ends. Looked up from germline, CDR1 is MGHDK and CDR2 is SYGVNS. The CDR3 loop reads CASSGTGFPGYTF. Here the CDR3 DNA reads TGTGCCAGCAGTGGAACAGGGTTTCCTGGCTACACCTTC.

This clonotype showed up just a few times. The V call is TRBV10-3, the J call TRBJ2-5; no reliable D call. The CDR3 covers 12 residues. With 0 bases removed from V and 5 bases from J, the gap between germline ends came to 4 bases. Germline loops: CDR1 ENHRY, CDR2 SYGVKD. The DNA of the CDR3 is TGTGCCATCAGTGAGTCTTTCGAGACCCAGTACTTC. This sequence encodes CAISESFETQYF.

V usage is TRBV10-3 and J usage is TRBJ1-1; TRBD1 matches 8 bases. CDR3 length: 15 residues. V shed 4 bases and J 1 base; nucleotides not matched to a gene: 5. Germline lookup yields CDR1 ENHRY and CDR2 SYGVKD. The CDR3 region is CAISGPGGKNTEAFF. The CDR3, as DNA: TGTGCCATCAGTGGCCCAGGGGGCAAGAACACTGAAGCTTTCTTT.

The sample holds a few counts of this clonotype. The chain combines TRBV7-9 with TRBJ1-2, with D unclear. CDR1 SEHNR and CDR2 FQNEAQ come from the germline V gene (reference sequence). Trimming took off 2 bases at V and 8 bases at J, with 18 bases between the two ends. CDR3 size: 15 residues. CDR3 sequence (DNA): TGTGCCAGCAGCTTAAGCACACCTGCTCGGTTAGGCTACACCTTC. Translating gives CASSLSTPARLGYTF.

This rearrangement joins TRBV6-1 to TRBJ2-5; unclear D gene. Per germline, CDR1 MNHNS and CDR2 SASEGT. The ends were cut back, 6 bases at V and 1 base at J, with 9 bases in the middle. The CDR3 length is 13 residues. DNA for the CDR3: TGTGCCAGCAGCCCCCTGGGCCAAGAGACCCAGTACTTC. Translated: CASSPLGQETQYF.

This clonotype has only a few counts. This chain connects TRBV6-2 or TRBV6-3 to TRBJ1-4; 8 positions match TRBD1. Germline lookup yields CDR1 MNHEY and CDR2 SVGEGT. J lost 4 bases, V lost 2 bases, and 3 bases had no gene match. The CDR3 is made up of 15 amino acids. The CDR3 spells CASSYGGQVNEKLFF. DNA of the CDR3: TGTGCCAGCAGTTACGGGGGACAGGTTAATGAAAAACTGTTTTTT.

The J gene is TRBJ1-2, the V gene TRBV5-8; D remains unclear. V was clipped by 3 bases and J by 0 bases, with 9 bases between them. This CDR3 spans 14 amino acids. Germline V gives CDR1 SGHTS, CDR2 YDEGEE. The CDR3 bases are TGTGCCAGCAGCTGGATGGGTCCTAACTATGGCTACACCTTC. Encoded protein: CASSWMGPNYGYTF.

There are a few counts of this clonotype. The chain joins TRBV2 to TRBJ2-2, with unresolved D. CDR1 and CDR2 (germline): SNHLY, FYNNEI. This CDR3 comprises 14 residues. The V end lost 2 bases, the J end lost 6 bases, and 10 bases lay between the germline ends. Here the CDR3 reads CASSEQPAPGELFF. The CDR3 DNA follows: TGTGCCAGCAGTGAACAGCCGGCCCCCGGGGAGCTGTTTTTT. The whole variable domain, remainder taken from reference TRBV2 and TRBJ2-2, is EPEVTQTPSHQVTQMGQEVILRCVPISNHLYFYWYRQILGQKVEFLVSFYNNEISEKSEIFDDQFSVERPDGSNFTLKIRSTKLEDSAMYFCASSEQPAPGELFFGEGSRLTVL.

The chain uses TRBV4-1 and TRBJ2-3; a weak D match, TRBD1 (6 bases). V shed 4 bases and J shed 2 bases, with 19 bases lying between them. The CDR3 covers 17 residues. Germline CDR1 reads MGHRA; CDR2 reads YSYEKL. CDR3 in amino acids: CASSPPRGEGDTDTQYF. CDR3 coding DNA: TGCGCCAGCAGCCCTCCCCGGGGTGAGGGGGACACAGATACGCAGTATTTT.